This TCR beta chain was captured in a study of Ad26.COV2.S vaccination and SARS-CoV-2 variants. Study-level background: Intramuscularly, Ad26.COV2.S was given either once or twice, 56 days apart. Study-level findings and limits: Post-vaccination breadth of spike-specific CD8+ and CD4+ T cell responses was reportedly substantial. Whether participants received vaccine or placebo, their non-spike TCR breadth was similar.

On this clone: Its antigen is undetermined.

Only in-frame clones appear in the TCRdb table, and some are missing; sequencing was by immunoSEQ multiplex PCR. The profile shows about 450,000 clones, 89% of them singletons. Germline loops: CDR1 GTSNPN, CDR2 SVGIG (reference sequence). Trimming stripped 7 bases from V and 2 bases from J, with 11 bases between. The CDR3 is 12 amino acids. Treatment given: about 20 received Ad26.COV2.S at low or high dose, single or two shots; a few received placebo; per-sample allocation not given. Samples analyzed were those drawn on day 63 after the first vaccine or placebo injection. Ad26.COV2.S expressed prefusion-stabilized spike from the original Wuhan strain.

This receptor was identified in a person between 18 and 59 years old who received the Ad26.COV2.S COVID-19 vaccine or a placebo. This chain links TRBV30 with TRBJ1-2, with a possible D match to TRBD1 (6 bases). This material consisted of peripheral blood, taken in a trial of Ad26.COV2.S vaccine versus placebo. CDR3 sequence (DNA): TGTGCCTCGGGAGGACAGAACTATGGCTACACCTTC. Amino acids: CASGGQNYGYTF. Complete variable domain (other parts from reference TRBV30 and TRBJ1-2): SQTIHQWPATLVQPVGSPLSLECTVEGTSNPNLYWYRQAAGRGLQLLFYSVGIGQISSEVPQNLSASRPQDRQFILSSKKLLLSDSGFYLCASGGQNYGYTFGSGTRLTVV.